This entry lists 5 T cell receptor beta chains sequenced from one sample in a study of blood T cell repertoires in COVID-19. Profiled with immunoSEQ multiplex PCR; TCRdb holds only in-frame clones, not every one. Among approximately 80,000 clones listed, 88% were seen once. Sequenced: peripheral blood. These TCRs come from a human donor in a cohort sampled during active COVID-19.

The V gene is TRBV7-9, the J gene TRBJ1-2; TRBD1 matches at 7 bases. After removal of 5 bases from V and 1 base from J, the junction contained 7 bases not matched to a gene. The CDR3 has 15 residues. The germline V gene encodes CDR1 SEHNR and CDR2 FQNEAQ (reference sequence). CDR3 nucleotides: TGTGCCAGCAGCCCGTACGACAGGGATAACTATGGCTACACCTTC. This gives the protein CASSPYDRDNYGYTF.

The chain employs TRBV5-6 and TRBJ2-1; TRBD1 aligns across 8 bases. CDR3 length equals 15 residues. Germline V gene data show CDR1 as SGHDT and CDR2 as YYEEEE. V lost 1 base and J lost 3; bases outside the gene matches: 3. Here the CDR3 reads CASSLIQGGYNEQFF. The CDR3 DNA is TGTGCCAGCAGCTTGATACAGGGGGGCTACAATGAGCAGTTCTTC.

The chain uses TRBV19 and TRBJ2-1, with 7 positions matching TRBD2. CDR1 and CDR2 (germline): LNHDA, SQIVND (reference sequence). The CDR3 is 15 residues long. With 4 bases clipped from V and 8 bases from J, the junction kept 11 bases outside the gene matches. DNA for the CDR3: TGTGCCAGTAGTAGCGGGGGACCTCCCCGGGATGAGCAGTTCTTC. It yields the protein CASSSGGPPRDEQFF.

In this sample, this clone turned up a few times. The genes are TRBV11-3 and TRBJ1-5; tentatively, D is TRBD1 (5 bases). Germline V gene lookup returns CDR1 SGHNT and CDR2 YENEEA. The V end was cut by 3 bases, the J end by 9 bases, with 12 bases between. There are 13 residues in the CDR3. CDR3 DNA: TGTGCCAGCAGCTTCGGGGGAAGTTCGCCCCAGCATTTT. It codes for CASSFGGSSPQHF. The entire variable domain, with the rest obtained from reference TRBV11-3 and TRBJ1-5, is as follows: EAGVVQSPRYKIIEKKQPVAFWCNPISGHNTLYWYLQNLGQGPELLIRYENEEAVDDSQLPKDRFSAERLKGVDSTLKIQPAELGDSAVYLCASSFGGSSPQHFGDGTRLSIL.

V is TRBV27 and J is TRBJ2-7; 8 positions agree with TRBD1. The CDR3 spans 14 residues. The V segment lost 3 bases and the J segment 6 bases; nucleotides outside the gene matches: 7. Germline lookup yields CDR1 MNHEY and CDR2 SMNVEV (reference sequence). Written as DNA, the CDR3 is TGTGCCAGCAGTTTTTCAGGGGGCCCGGGCGAGCAGTACTTC. The encoded protein is CASSFSGGPGEQYF.